This is a list of T cell receptor beta chains from one sample in a study of shared clonotypes between healthy human individuals. Some clones are missing from TCRdb's copy, which holds only in-frame ones; the method was immunoSEQ multiplex PCR. The sample has about 2.3 million clones, more than 85% seen once; the top ten hold 0.35% to 0.5%. The specimen sequenced was naive CD4+ T cells from PBMCs. These receptors all come from a man between 18 and 29 years old in good health. Some clones in this sample may be carry-over from other donors' samples. CDR3s include the opening cysteine and the closing phenylalanine or tryptophan. The order of the fields is V gene, J gene, CDR3 length, D gene, clone size, CDR3 DNA, CDR3 protein. D genes are given only for firm matches. Not all rows give a size; the values are once, few, many and, for expanded clones, a class.

TRBV10-2	TRBJ1-3	13	NA	NA	TGCGCCACCTCGGGACAAACTGGAAACACCATATATTTT	CATSGQTGNTIYF
TRBV7-2	TRBJ1-2	11	NA	NA	TGTGCCAGCAGCTTATTAGATGGCTACACCTTC	CASSLLDGYTF
TRBV5-1	TRBJ2-7	14	TRBD1	once	TGCGCCAGCAGCTACGACAGACAGGGCTACGAGCAGTACTTC	CASSYDRQGYEQYF
TRBV7-7	TRBJ2-2	14	TRBD2	NA	TGTGCCAGCCGGAGCGGGGCGAACACCGGGGAGCTGTTTTTT	CASRSGANTGELFF
TRBV6-5	TRBJ2-7	12	NA	NA	TGTGCCAGCAGTTACACCAGCTACGAGCAGTACTTC	CASSYTSYEQYF
TRBV7-9	TRBJ2-3	15	TRBD2	NA	TGTGCCAGCAGCTACGGGGACGGGAGGTCACATACGCAGTATTTT	CASSYGDGRSHTQYF
TRBV27	TRBJ2-1	13	TRBD1	NA	TGTGCCAGCAGAGGACAGGGTGGCAATGAGCAGTTCTTC	CASRGQGGNEQFF
TRBV4-2	TRBJ2-5	13	TRBD2	NA	TGTGCCAGCAGCCGGGGGGGGGAAGAGACCCAGTACTTC	CASSRGGEETQYF
TRBV5-1	TRBJ2-2	16	NA	NA	TGCGCCAGCAGCTTTGATCACGTTAGAAACACCGGGGAGCTGTTTTTT	CASSFDHVRNTGELFF
TRBV4-1	TRBJ1-4	15	NA	NA	TGCGCCAGCAGCCAATCGGGGCAGCCTAATGAAAAACTGTTTTTT	CASSQSGQPNEKLFF
TRBV30	TRBJ1-4	15	TRBD1	NA	TGTGCCTGGAGTCTGGGACAGGGGGGGAATGAAAAACTGTTTTTT	CAWSLGQGGNEKLFF
TRBV5-1	TRBJ2-5	14	TRBD2	NA	TGCGCCAGCAGCTTGCCTAGCGGGGGAGAGACCCAGTACTTC	CASSLPSGGETQYF
TRBV7-3	TRBJ1-2	13	TRBD1	NA	TGTGCCAGCAGCGCCGGACAGGGCTGGGGCTACACCTTC	CASSAGQGWGYTF
TRBV4-3	TRBJ2-3	15	NA	NA	TGCGCCAGCAGCCAAGATTGGGCTTCTATCGATACGCAGTATTTT	CASSQDWASIDTQYF
TRBV2	TRBJ2-5	13	TRBD1	NA	TGTGCCAGCACCAACAGGGGGTTAGAGACCCAGTACTTC	CASTNRGLETQYF
TRBV2	TRBJ2-2	16	NA	NA	TGTGCCAGCAGTGAATTTGGGGGCGGGATAACCGGGGAGCTGTTTTTT	CASSEFGGGITGELFF
TRBV27	TRBJ2-1	14	NA	NA	TGTGCCAGCACCCAGGGCAGGGCGGACAATGAGCAGTTCTTC	CASTQGRADNEQFF
TRBV5-1	TRBJ1-2	15	TRBD1	NA	TGCGCCAGCAGCTTGGCCTTACAGGGGGAATATGGCTACACCTTC	CASSLALQGEYGYTF
TRBV28	TRBJ2-7	14	TRBD1	NA	TGTGCCAGCAGTACCCCGGCAGGGGGATACGAGCAGTACTTC	CASSTPAGGYEQYF
TRBV27	TRBJ2-3	15	NA	NA	TGTGCCAGCAGTTTATCTTCGGGGAACCCAGATACGCAGTATTTT	CASSLSSGNPDTQYF
TRBV28	TRBJ2-3	13	NA	once	TGTGCCAGCAGTGGGTACAGGGTAGATACGCAGTATTTT	CASSGYRVDTQYF
TRBV5-1	TRBJ1-1	16	NA	NA	TGCGCCAGCAGCCTAACAGGTCCCGGTGGGAACACTGAAGCTTTCTTT	CASSLTGPGGNTEAFF
TRBV28	TRBJ1-2	19	NA	NA	TGTGCCAGCAGCACAACCCTCATCGTGGACCGCACAGAATCTATGAGCTACACCTTC	CASSTTLIVDRTESMSYTF
TRBV28	TRBJ1-1	11	NA	NA	TGTGCCAGCAGTTTGGCGGGTGAAGCTTTCTTT	CASSLAGEAFF
TRBV28	TRBJ2-7	14	TRBD1	NA	TGTGCCAGCATCCCCGGACAGGGGGCTCACGAGCAGTACTTC	CASIPGQGAHEQYF
TRBV5-1	TRBJ2-5	14	TRBD2	NA	TGCGCCAGCAGCCCCCCGGGAGGCGGGGAGACCCAGTACTTC	CASSPPGGGETQYF
TRBV7-9	TRBJ2-3	14	NA	NA	TGTGCCAGCAGCCCAGGGGCCCCCCCAGATACGCAGTATTTT	CASSPGAPPDTQYF
TRBV7-2	TRBJ1-5	18	TRBD1	NA	TGTGCCAGCAGCCCAAGAGGGCCGGGACAGAGCAGCAATCAGCCCCAGCATTTT	CASSPRGPGQSSNQPQHF
TRBV2	TRBJ1-3	17	NA	NA	TGTGCCAGCCTAGAACAGATGGGTACATACTCTGGAAACACCATATATTTT	CASLEQMGTYSGNTIYF
TRBV5-1	TRBJ2-1	18	NA	NA	TGCGCCAGCAGCGTATCACCCCTGGGTCAGGGGATGGAGAATGAGCAGTTCTTC	CASSVSPLGQGMENEQFF
TRBV28	TRBJ1-1	13	NA	NA	TGTGCCAGCAGTTTAGGCCAGAACACTGAAGCTTTCTTT	CASSLGQNTEAFF
TRBV30	TRBJ1-3	14	NA	NA	TGTGCCTGGAGCGGGTTTAACTCTGGAAACACCATATATTTT	CAWSGFNSGNTIYF
TRBV5-5	TRBJ1-5	15	NA	NA	TGTGCCAGCAGCTTGATAGGGATTAGCAATCAGCCCCAGCATTTT	CASSLIGISNQPQHF
TRBV5-1	TRBJ1-2	15	NA	once	TGCGCCAGCAGCTTAGTGCGGGGTCCTCTTACGGGCTACACCTTC	CASSLVRGPLTGYTF
TRBV5-1	TRBJ2-7	16	TRBD1	NA	TGCGCCAGCAGCTTGCCCTCCATGACAGGGGAAAACGAGCAGTACTTC	CASSLPSMTGENEQYF
TRBV5-1	TRBJ2-1	16	TRBD2	NA	TGCGCCAGCAGCGCCGGACTAGCGGGATTCTACAATGAGCAGTTCTTC	CASSAGLAGFYNEQFF
TRBV2	TRBJ1-2	15	TRBD1	once	TGTGCCAGCAGTGAAGACAGGGGTCCCGCCTATGGCTACACCTTC	CASSEDRGPAYGYTF
TRBV9	TRBJ1-6	14	NA	NA	TGTGCCAGCAGCGTGGAGACGATAAATTCACCCCTCCACTTT	CASSVETINSPLHF
TRBV7-3	TRBJ2-7	13	NA	NA	TGTGCCAGCAGCCGGGACAATGGATACGAGCAGTACTTC	CASSRDNGYEQYF
TRBV18	TRBJ2-7	13	NA	NA	TGTGCCAGCTCACCACCTTCCTCATACGAGCAGTACTTC	CASSPPSSYEQYF
TRBV5-6	TRBJ2-3	14	TRBD1	NA	TGTGCCAGCAGCCGGGACAGGGTTACAGATACGCAGTATTTT	CASSRDRVTDTQYF
TRBV7-2	TRBJ1-4	14	TRBD1	NA	TGTGCCAGCAGCTCACAGGGGGCGGCCGAAAAACTGTTTTTT	CASSSQGAAEKLFF
TRBV19	TRBJ2-3	16	TRBD1	NA	TGTGCCAGTAGTATAGGGGGGACAGGGAAAACAGATACGCAGTATTTT	CASSIGGTGKTDTQYF
TRBV27	TRBJ1-5	15	TRBD1	NA	TGTGCCAGCAGTTTATCGAGACAGGGGGGTCAGCCCCAGCATTTT	CASSLSRQGGQPQHF
TRBV7-2	TRBJ2-1	15	NA	NA	TGTGCCAGCAGCGACACTCTGTTCTCCTACAATGAGCAGTTCTTC	CASSDTLFSYNEQFF
TRBV5-1	TRBJ1-2	16	TRBD1	NA	TGCGCCAGCAGCTTGGATGGGACAGGGAGAGGCTATGGCTACACCTTC	CASSLDGTGRGYGYTF
TRBV19	TRBJ2-7	16	TRBD2	NA	TGTGCCAGTAGTATAGTCGCTAGCGGGGCCACCTACGAGCAGTACTTC	CASSIVASGATYEQYF
TRBV30	TRBJ1-5	13	NA	once	TGTGCCTGGAGTAAAATTAGGGCTGAGCCCCAGCATTTT	CAWSKIRAEPQHF